These 24 T cell receptor beta chains originate from one sample sequenced in a study of blood T cell repertoires in COVID-19. TCRdb's copy holds only in-frame clones and misses some; the assay was immunoSEQ multiplex PCR. The sample yields around 150,000 clones, more than 75% seen once. Input material: peripheral blood. These receptor sequences come from a man in his fifties or sixties who had recovered from COVID-19.

The chain employs TRBV7-2 and TRBJ1-2; 10 nucleotides match TRBD1. Germline CDR1 SGHTA, CDR2 FQGNSA. V dropped 4 bases and J dropped 8; count of bases not matched to a gene: 10. The CDR3 runs 15 residues. CDR3 in amino acids: CASSSIDRGHLGYTF. CDR3 nucleotides: TGTGCCAGCAGCTCGATCGACAGGGGGCATTTAGGCTACACCTTC.

The chain links TRBV6-5 to TRBJ2-3; 9 bases line up with TRBD1. CDR1 and CDR2 (germline): MNHEY, SVGAGI. With 5 bases clipped from V and 4 bases from J, the junction kept 7 bases outside the gene matches. This CDR3 contains 15 residues. The CDR3 coding sequence is TGTGCCAGCAGTCCGGGACAGGGCGGTCCAGATACGCAGTATTTT. Translated: CASSPGQGGPDTQYF.

For the CDR3, the DNA is TGTGCCAGCAGCTCAGGGGTGCGGGAGACCCAGTACTTC. Protein product: CASSSGVRETQYF. The chain employs TRBV5-6 and TRBJ2-5, with D possibly TRBD1 on 6 matching bases. CDR1 SGHDT and CDR2 YYEEEE come from the germline V gene. V was pared by 3 bases and J by 5 bases, with 11 bases between. The CDR3 consists of 13 residues.

The rearrangement links TRBV7-2 to TRBJ2-7, with 9 positions matching TRBD2. V lost 5 bases, J lost 3 bases, and 8 bases stayed unmatched. The CDR3 length is 15 residues. Germline V gene sequence: CDR1 SGHTA, CDR2 FQGNSA. The CDR3: CASSIRGGASYEQYF. Here the CDR3 DNA reads TGTGCCAGCAGCATTCGCGGGGGGGCCAGCTACGAGCAGTACTTC. The whole variable domain, filled in from reference TRBV7-2 and TRBJ2-7, reads GAGVSQSPSNKVTEKGKDVELRCDPISGHTALYWYRQSLGQGLEFLIYFQGNSAPDKSGLPSDRFSAERTGGSVSTLTIQRTQQEDSAVYLCASSIRGGASYEQYFGPGTRLTVT.

J is TRBJ2-3 and V is TRBV30; maybe TRBD2 (6 bases). Trimming cost V 4 bases and J 3 bases, with 29 bases left between them. Germline loops: CDR1 GTSNPN, CDR2 SVGIG (reference sequence). This CDR3 is 19 amino acids long. CDR3 region: CAWIPSWYGGAASTDTQYF. Written as DNA, the CDR3 is TGTGCCTGGATCCCTAGTTGGTACGGAGGGGCAGCAAGTACAGATACGCAGTATTTT.

The chain carries TRBV6-2 or TRBV6-3 and TRBJ1-1; D uncertain. Germline-derived CDR1 and CDR2 are MNHEY and SVGEGT. Trimming stripped 0 bases from V and 7 bases from J, with 9 bases between. The CDR3 length is 13 residues. The CDR3 DNA reads TGTGCCAGCAGTTACTCAAACAGCGGTGAAGCTTTCTTT. It yields the protein CASSYSNSGEAFF.

This clone came up once. This chain uses TRBV18 with TRBJ2-6, with D unclear. There are 16 residues in the CDR3. Germline V gene sequence: CDR1 KGHSH, CDR2 LQKENI. Trimming took 0 bases from V and 2 from J, leaving 8 bases between them. In DNA form, the CDR3 reads TGTGCCAGCTCACCACCGTTAGACACTGGGGCCAACGTCCTGACTTTC. It yields the protein CASSPPLDTGANVLTF. Using reference TRBV18 and TRBJ2-6 for the parts outside the CDR3, the full variable domain is NAGVMQNPRHLVRRRGQEARLRCSPMKGHSHVYWYRQLPEEGLKFMVYLQKENIIDESGMPKERFSAEFPKEGPSILRIQQVVRGDSAAYFCASSPPLDTGANVLTFGAGSRLTVL.

This clone was recorded a few times. The chain recombines TRBV2 with TRBJ1-2, with D perhaps matching TRBD1 (6 bases). With 5 bases removed from V and 1 base from J, the gap between germline ends came to 11 bases. Germline assignment: CDR1 SNHLY and CDR2 FYNNEI. There are 14 residues in the CDR3. The CDR3 nucleotides read TGTGCCAGCAGTCTACAGGGCCTTAACTATGGCTACACCTTC. It specifies CASSLQGLNYGYTF.

This clone turned up a few times. The V gene is TRBV10-3, the J gene TRBJ2-3; 13 bases fit TRBD2. Germline loops: CDR1 ENHRY, CDR2 SYGVKD. The ends lost 8 bases at V and 4 bases at J; junction bases unmatched: 6. The CDR3 totals 15 residues. The CDR3 nucleotides read TGTGCCATCGGCACTAGCGGGAGGGGGTCAGATACGCAGTATTTT. Translated, it gives CAIGTSGRGSDTQYF.

The CDR3: CASSHGTGNEQFF. The CDR3 DNA reads as TGTGCCAGCAGCCACGGGACTGGCAATGAGCAGTTCTTC. This chain links TRBV7-9 with TRBJ2-1, with D tentatively TRBD2 (6 bases). The CDR3 extends over 13 amino acids. The V end lost 5 bases, the J end lost 6 bases, and 11 bases lay between the germline ends. Germline V gene lookup returns CDR1 SEHNR and CDR2 FQNEAQ (reference sequence).

As concerns this clone: Within the sample, other DNA sequences also encode this same CDR3. The chain carries TRBV27 and TRBJ2-4, with 9 bases fitting TRBD2. The CDR3 length is 20 residues. Germline V lookup: CDR1 MNHEY, CDR2 SMNVEV (reference sequence). The trim removed 3 bases at V and 8 bases at J, leaving 23 bases unmatched. Here the CDR3 reads CASSFTGGPGREGRGDIQYF. The CDR3 DNA is TGTGCCAGCAGTTTTACCGGGGGCCCGGGGCGGGAGGGCCGAGGGGACATTCAGTACTTC.

This clone was counted a few times. This sequence joins TRBV28 and TRBJ2-7; possibly TRBD1 for D (6 bases). Trimming pared 6 bases from V and 3 bases from J, leaving 9 bases between. From germline, CDR1 is MDHEN and CDR2 SYDVKM. This CDR3 is built from 12 residues. The CDR3 loop is CASRIQGYEQYF. DNA for the CDR3: TGTGCCAGCAGGATACAGGGCTACGAGCAGTACTTC.

This chain joins TRBV29-1 and TRBJ2-5; D uncertain. This CDR3 contains 12 residues. Deletions cut 1 base from V and 1 base from J, with 4 bases between. Germline V lookup: CDR1 SQVTM, CDR2 ANQGSEA. CDR3: CSVEGPQETQYF. In DNA, the CDR3 is TGCAGCGTTGAAGGGCCCCAAGAGACCCAGTACTTC.

V gene TRBV7-9 combines with J gene TRBJ1-4; D ambiguous. Germline V gives CDR1 SEHNR, CDR2 FQNEAQ (reference sequence). Trimming shortened V by 3 bases and J by 4 bases, and 12 bases separated the two germline ends. This CDR3 region has 15 residues. CDR3 protein: CASSFSGRINEKLFF. The CDR3 bases are TGTGCCAGCAGCTTTTCCGGCAGGATTAATGAAAAACTGTTTTTT.

V gene TRBV19 combines with J gene TRBJ1-5; D is unclear. Trimming shortened V by 1 base and J by 7 bases, and 14 bases separated the two germline ends. CDR3 length equals 15 residues. CDR1 is LNHDA and CDR2 is SQIVND in the germline V gene (reference sequence). CDR3 nucleotide sequence: TGTGCCAGTAGTATAGTAGCCCGGGATCTGCAGCCCCAGCATTTT. Amino acids: CASSIVARDLQPQHF.

The gene calls are TRBV7-9 and TRBJ2-7; D perhaps matches TRBD1 (5 bases). The CDR3 loop spans 12 amino acids. The V end was cut by 5 bases, the J end by 6 bases, with 11 bases between. Per the germline V gene, CDR1 is SEHNR and CDR2 is FQNEAQ (reference sequence). CDR3 coding DNA: TGTGCCAGCAGCGCATCAGGGCCCGAGCAGTACTTC. Translating gives CASSASGPEQYF.

The chain recombines TRBV28 with TRBJ2-6; D gene ambiguous. Trimming took 5 bases from V and 0 from J, leaving 17 bases between them. The germline V gene has CDR1 MDHEN and CDR2 SYDVKM. CDR3 size: 18 residues. CDR3 region: CASSPPMRFGSGANVLTF. In DNA, the CDR3 is TGTGCCAGCAGTCCCCCTATGCGTTTCGGCTCTGGGGCCAACGTCCTGACTTTC. Filled out from reference TRBV28 and TRBJ2-6, the complete variable domain reads DVKVTQSSRYLVKRTGEKVFLECVQDMDHENMFWYRQDPGLGLRLIYFSYDVKMKEKGDIPEGYSVSREKKERFSLILESASTNQTSMYLCASSPPMRFGSGANVLTFGAGSRLTVL.

The CDR3 region has the DNA TGTGCCTGGAGCGGGGTGCCAGATACGCAGTATTTT. Translated: CAWSGVPDTQYF. The gene calls are TRBV30 and TRBJ2-3; perhaps TRBD2 as D (5 bases). Deletions cut 3 bases from V and 4 bases from J, with 8 bases between. This CDR3 region has 12 residues. Germline V gene sequence: CDR1 GTSNPN, CDR2 SVGIG (reference sequence).

The rearrangement links TRBV5-4 to TRBJ2-2, with D possibly TRBD1 on 8 matching bases. Germline V gene lookup returns CDR1 SGHNT and CDR2 YYREEE (reference sequence). Trimming pared 4 bases from V and 6 bases from J, leaving 19 bases between. The CDR3 consists of 16 residues. The CDR3 reads CASSIGQGGRAGELFF. The CDR3 bases are TGTGCCAGCAGCATTGGACAGGGAGGGAGGGCCGGGGAGCTGTTTTTT.

The chain employs TRBV19 and TRBJ1-5; D is unclear. Germline CDR1 and CDR2: LNHDA and SQIVND (reference sequence). Between the trimmed V and J ends, which lost 6 bases and 4 bases, there was a span of 13 bases. This CDR3 contains 14 residues. CDR3 nucleotides: TGTGCCAGTAGGTTCACAGTTTTAAATCAGCCCCAGCATTTT. Translation gives CASRFTVLNQPQHF.

This chain uses TRBV23-1 with TRBJ2-7, with 9 bases aligning to TRBD1. TRBV23-1 is an ORF, with its function uncertain. Unmatched junction bases numbered 9, after V lost 4 bases and J lost 2 bases. The CDR3 totals 16 residues. CDR3 amino acids: CASSLPGQGIAYEQYF. The CDR3 DNA follows: TGCGCCAGCAGTCTGCCGGGACAGGGAATCGCCTACGAGCAGTACTTC.

The chain is built from TRBV9 and TRBJ2-7, with a weak D call TRBD2 (5 bases). Trimming took off 1 base at V and 1 base at J, with 12 bases between the two ends. The CDR3 is 15 residues long. Germline loops: CDR1 SGDLS, CDR2 YYNGEE. This CDR3 reads CASSVSGISSYEQYF. The CDR3 bases are TGTGCCAGCAGCGTATCCGGGATCTCTTCCTACGAGCAGTACTTC.

This sequence joins TRBV6-6 and TRBJ1-2; a possible D gene is TRBD1 (6 bases). V was cut by 7 bases and J by 3 bases, with 18 bases left in between. The CDR3 has 15 residues. Germline V gene lookup returns CDR1 MNHNY and CDR2 SVGAGI (reference sequence). Here the CDR3 DNA reads TGTGCCAGCAATGCCCCGGACAGAAGTTACTATGGCTACACCTTC. Translated, it gives CASNAPDRSYYGYTF.

V usage is TRBV7-2 and J usage is TRBJ2-1; 8 bases are a match to TRBD1. Trimming took 1 base from V and 5 from J; bases not matched to a gene: 4. CDR3 length: 15 amino acids. From germline, CDR1 is SGHTA and CDR2 FQGNSA. The CDR3 DNA sequence: TGTGCCAGCAGCTTAGAGACAGGGGTTCACAATGAGCAGTTCTTC. This gives the protein CASSLETGVHNEQFF.